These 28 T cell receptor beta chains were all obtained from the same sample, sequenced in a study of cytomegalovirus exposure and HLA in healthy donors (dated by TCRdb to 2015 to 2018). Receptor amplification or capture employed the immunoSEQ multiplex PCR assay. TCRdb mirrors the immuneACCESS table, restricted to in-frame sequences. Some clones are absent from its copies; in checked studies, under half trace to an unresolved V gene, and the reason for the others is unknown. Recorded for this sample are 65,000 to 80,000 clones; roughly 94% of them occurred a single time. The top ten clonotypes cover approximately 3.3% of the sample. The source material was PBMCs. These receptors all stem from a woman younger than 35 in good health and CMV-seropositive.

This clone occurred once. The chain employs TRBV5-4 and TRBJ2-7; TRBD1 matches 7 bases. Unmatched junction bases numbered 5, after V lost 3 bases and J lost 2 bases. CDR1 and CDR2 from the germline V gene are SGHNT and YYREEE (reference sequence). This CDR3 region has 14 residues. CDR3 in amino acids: CASSSGTVAYEQYF. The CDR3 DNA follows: TGTGCCAGCAGCTCGGGGACAGTCGCCTACGAGCAGTACTTC.

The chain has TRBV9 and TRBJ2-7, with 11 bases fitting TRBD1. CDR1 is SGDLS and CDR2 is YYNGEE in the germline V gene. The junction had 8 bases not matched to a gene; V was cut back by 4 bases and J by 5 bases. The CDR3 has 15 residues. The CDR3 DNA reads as TGTGCCAGCAGCTTCGGGACAGGGGGTTTCGACGAGCAGTACTTC. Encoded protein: CASSFGTGGFDEQYF. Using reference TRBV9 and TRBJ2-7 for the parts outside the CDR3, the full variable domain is DSGVTQTPKHLITATGQRVTLRCSPRSGDLSVYWYQQSLDQGLQFLIQYYNGEERAKGNILERFSAQQFPDLHSELNLSSLELGDSALYFCASSFGTGGFDEQYFGPGTRLTVT.

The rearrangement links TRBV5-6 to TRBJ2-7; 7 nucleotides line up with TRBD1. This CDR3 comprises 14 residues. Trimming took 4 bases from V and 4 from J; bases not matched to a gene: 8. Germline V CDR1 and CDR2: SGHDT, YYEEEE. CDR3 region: CASSTRDSLYEQYF. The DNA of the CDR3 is TGTGCCAGCAGCACCCGGGACAGCCTTTACGAGCAGTACTTC.

CDR3 loop: CASSPTQGQGGNQPQHF. The CDR3 DNA follows: TGTGCCAGCAGTCCCACTCAGGGGCAGGGTGGCAATCAGCCCCAGCATTTT. This chain joins TRBV28 and TRBJ1-5; weak D call: TRBD1 (6 bases). Trimming removed 5 bases from V and 2 bases from J, with 19 bases in between. The germline gives CDR1 MDHEN, CDR2 SYDVKM. The CDR3 totals 17 residues.

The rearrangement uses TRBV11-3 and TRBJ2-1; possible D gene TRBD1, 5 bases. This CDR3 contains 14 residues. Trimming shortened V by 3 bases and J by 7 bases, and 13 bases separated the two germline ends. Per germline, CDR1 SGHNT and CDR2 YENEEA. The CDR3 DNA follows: TGTGCCAGCAGCTTTAAGGGGTTTCGGAATGAGCAGTTCTTC. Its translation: CASSFKGFRNEQFF.

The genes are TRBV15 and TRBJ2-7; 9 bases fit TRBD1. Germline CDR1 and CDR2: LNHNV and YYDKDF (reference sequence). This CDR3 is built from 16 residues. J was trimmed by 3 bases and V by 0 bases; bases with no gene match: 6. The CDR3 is CATSRDVQGAFYEQYF. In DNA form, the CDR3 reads TGTGCCACCAGCAGAGATGTACAGGGGGCCTTCTACGAGCAGTACTTC.

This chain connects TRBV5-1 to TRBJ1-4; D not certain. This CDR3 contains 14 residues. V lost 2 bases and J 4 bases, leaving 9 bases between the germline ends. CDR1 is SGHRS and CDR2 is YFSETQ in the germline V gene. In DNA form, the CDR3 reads TGCGCCAGCAGCTTAGACAACAATAATGAAAAACTGTTTTTT. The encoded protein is CASSLDNNNEKLFF.

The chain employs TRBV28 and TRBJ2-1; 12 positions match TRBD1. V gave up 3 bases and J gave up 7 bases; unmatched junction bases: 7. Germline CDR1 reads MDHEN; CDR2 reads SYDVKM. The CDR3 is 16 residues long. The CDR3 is CASSFWGQGAGNEQFF. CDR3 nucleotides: TGTGCCAGCAGTTTTTGGGGACAGGGGGCGGGTAATGAGCAGTTCTTC.

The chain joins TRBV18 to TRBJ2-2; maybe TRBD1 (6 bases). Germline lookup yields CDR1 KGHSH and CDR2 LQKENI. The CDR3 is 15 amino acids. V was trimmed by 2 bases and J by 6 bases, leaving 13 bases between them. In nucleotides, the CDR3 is TGTGCCAGCTCACCAGGGACACCCATCTCCGGGGAGCTGTTTTTT. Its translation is CASSPGTPISGELFF.

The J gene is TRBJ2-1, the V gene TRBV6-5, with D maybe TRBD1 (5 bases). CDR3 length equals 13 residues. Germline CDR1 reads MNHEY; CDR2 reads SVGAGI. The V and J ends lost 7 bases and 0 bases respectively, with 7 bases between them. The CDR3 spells CASTGFSYNEQFF. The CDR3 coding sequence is TGTGCCAGCACAGGGTTCTCCTACAATGAGCAGTTCTTC.

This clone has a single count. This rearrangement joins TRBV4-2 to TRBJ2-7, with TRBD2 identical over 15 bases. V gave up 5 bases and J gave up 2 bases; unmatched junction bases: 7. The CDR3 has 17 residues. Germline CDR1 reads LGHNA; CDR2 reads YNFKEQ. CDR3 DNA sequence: TGTGCCAGCAGCGGACTAGCGGGGGGGCTGGCGCCCTACGAGCAGTACTTC. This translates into CASSGLAGGLAPYEQYF.

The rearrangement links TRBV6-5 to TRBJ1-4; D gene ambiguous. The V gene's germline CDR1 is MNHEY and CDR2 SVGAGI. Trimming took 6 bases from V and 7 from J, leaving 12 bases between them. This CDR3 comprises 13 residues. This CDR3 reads CASRNRASEKLFF. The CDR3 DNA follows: TGTGCCAGCAGGAACCGAGCTAGTGAAAAACTGTTTTTT.

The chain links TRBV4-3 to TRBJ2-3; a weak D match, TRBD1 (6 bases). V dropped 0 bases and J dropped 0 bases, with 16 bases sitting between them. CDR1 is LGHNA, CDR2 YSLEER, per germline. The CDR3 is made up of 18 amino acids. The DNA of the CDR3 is TGCGCCAGCAGCCAAGAATGGGGGACATCGCTTAGCACAGATACGCAGTATTTT. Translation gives CASSQEWGTSLSTDTQYF.

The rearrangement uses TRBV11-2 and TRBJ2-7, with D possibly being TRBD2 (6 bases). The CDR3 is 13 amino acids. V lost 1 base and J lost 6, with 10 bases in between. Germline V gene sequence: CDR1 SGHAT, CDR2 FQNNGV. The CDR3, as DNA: TGTGCCAGCAGCTTAGCGGGAGTTCCCGAGCAGTACTTC. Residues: CASSLAGVPEQYF.

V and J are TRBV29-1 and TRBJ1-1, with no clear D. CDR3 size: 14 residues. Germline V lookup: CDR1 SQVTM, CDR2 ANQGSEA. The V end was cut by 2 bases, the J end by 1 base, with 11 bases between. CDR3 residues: CSVELRRKNTEAFF. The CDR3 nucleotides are TGCAGCGTTGAACTCCGCAGGAAGAACACTGAAGCTTTCTTT.

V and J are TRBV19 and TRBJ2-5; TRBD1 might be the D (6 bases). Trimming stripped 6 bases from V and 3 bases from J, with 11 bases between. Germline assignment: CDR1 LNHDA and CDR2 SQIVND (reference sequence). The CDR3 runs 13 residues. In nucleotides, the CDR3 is TGTGCCAGTAGCGCTACAGGGAAAGAGACCCAGTACTTC. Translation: CASSATGKETQYF.

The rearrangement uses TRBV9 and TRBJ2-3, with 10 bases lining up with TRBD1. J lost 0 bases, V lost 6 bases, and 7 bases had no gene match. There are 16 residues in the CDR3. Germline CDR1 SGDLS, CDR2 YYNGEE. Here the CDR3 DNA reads TGTGCCAGCATAAGAGGGGGACAGGGGAGCACAGATACGCAGTATTTT. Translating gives CASIRGGQGSTDTQYF.

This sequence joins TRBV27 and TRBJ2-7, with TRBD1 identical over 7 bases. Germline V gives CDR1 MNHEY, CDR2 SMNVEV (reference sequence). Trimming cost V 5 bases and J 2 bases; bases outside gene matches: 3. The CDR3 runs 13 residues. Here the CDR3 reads CASSMTGPYEQYF. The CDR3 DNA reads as TGTGCCAGCAGTATGACAGGGCCCTACGAGCAGTACTTC.

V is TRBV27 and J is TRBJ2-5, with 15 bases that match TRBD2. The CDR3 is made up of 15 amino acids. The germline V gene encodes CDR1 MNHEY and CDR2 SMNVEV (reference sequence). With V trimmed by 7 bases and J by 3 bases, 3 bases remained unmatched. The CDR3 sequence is CASTGLAGGEETQYF. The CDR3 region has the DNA TGTGCCAGCACCGGACTAGCGGGAGGGGAAGAGACCCAGTACTTC.

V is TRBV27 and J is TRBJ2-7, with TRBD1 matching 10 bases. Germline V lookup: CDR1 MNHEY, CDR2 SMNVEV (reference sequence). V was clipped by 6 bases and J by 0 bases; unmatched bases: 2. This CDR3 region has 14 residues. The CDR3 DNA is TGTGCCAGCAGCGGGACAGGGGTCTCCTACGAGCAGTACTTC. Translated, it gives CASSGTGVSYEQYF.

DNA of the CDR3: TGTGCCAGTACCTCGGACCTCAGCGGATGGACCTACGAGCAGTACTTC. Protein sequence: CASTSDLSGWTYEQYF. This rearrangement joins TRBV19 to TRBJ2-7; weak D call: TRBD2 (5 bases). Germline CDR1 is LNHDA and CDR2 is SQIVND (reference sequence). Deletions cut 7 bases from V and 2 bases from J, with 21 bases between. This CDR3 comprises 16 residues.

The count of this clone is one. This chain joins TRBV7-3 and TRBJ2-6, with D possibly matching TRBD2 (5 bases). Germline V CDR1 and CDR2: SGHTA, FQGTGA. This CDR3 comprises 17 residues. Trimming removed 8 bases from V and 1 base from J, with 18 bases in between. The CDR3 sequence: CASGVRGLNSGANVLTF. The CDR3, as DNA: TGTGCCAGCGGGGTCCGGGGATTAAATTCTGGGGCCAACGTCCTGACTTTC.

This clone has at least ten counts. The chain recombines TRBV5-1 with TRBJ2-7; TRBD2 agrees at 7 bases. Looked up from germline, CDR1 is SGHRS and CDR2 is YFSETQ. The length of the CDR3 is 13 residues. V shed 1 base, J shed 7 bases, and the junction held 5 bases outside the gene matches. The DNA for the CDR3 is TGCGCCAGCAGCTTGAGGTGGGGAGGGGAGCAGTACTTC. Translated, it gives CASSLRWGGEQYF.

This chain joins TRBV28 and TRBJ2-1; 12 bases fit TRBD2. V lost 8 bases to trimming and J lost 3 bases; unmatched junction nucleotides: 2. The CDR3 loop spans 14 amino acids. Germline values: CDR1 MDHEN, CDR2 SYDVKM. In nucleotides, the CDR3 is TGTGCCAGCGGGGGACTAGCGGGCTACAATGAGCAGTTCTTC. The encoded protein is CASGGLAGYNEQFF.

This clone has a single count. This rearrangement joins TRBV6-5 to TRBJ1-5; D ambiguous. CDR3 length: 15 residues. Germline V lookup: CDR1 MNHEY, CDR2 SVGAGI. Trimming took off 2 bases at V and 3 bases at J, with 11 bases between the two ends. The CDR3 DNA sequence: TGTGCCAGCAGTTACGGAGGGAACAACAATCAGCCCCAGCATTTT. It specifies CASSYGGNNNQPQHF.

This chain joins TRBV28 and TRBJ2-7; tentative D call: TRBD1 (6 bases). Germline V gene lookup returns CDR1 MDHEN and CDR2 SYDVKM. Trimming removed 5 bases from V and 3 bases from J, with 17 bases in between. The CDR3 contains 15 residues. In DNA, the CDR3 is TGTGCCAGCAGTAAGATAACAGGGCCAGGCTACGAGCAGTACTTC. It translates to CASSKITGPGYEQYF. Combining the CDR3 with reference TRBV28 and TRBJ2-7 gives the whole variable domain DVKVTQSSRYLVKRTGEKVFLECVQDMDHENMFWYRQDPGLGLRLIYFSYDVKMKEKGDIPEGYSVSREKKERFSLILESASTNQTSMYLCASSKITGPGYEQYFGPGTRLTVT.

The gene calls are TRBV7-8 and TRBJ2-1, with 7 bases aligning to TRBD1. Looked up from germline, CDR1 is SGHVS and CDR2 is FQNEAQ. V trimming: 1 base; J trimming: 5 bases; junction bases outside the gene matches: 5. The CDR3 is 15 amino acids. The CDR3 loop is CASSLGQGSHNEQFF. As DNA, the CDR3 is TGTGCCAGCAGCTTAGGACAGGGTAGCCACAATGAGCAGTTCTTC.

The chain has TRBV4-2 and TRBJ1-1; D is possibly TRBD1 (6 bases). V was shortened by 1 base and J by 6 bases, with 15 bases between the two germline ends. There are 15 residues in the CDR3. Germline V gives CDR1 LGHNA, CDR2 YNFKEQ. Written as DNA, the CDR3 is TGTGCCAGCAGCCAAGCACAGGGCAGTGGGGCTGAAGCTTTCTTT. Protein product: CASSQAQGSGAEAFF.